A selection of T cell receptor beta chains follows, all from one sample in a study of control samples from healthy donors and cancer patients. Profiled with immunoSEQ multiplex PCR; TCRdb holds only in-frame clones, not every one. The table shows about 150,000 clones, with just under 95% occurring only once. The specimen was blood. Receptor source: a man in his forties in good health. CDR3s include the opening cysteine and the closing phenylalanine or tryptophan. Each record gives: clone size, D gene, J gene, V gene, CDR3 DNA, CDR3 protein. D genes are given only for firm matches. Size is stated for part of the rows, as once, few or many counts, or as a class when the clone is expanded.

NA NA TRBJ1-1 TRBV11-3 TGTGCCAGCAGCTTAGGGGTGAACACTGAAGCTTTCTTT CASSLGVNTEAFF
NA NA TRBJ1-1 TRBV5-1 TGCGCCAGCAGCTTGCTGGCCGGGACAATGAGGAACACTGAAGCTTTCTTT CASSLLAGTMRNTEAFF
NA NA TRBJ2-3 TRBV5-4 TGTGCCAGCAGCTCTTTGGGAACAGGGCTGGATACGCAGTATTTT CASSSLGTGLDTQYF
NA NA TRBJ2-6 TRBV19 TGTGCCAGTAGTATCGGGCAGAGCCGAAGGGCTGGGGCCAACGTCCTGACTTTC CASSIGQSRRAGANVLTF
NA TRBD1 TRBJ2-7 TRBV11-2 TGTGCCAGCAGCTTATATCCATGGGGGACAGGGAACTACGAGCAGTACTTC CASSLYPWGTGNYEQYF
NA TRBD1 TRBJ1-6 TRBV6-5 TGTGCCAGCAGCCTGGACAGGGGGCGTTCACCCCTCCACTTT CASSLDRGRSPLHF
NA NA TRBJ1-2 TRBV2 TGTGCCAGCAGTCCCCTACGGGGTGGCTACACCTTC CASSPLRGGYTF
NA NA TRBJ2-4 TRBV13 TGTGCCAGCAGCGCCACAGGGGAGGCGAGAAACATTCAGTACTTC CASSATGEARNIQYF
NA TRBD1 TRBJ2-4 TRBV5-5 TGTGCCAGCAGCTCCGGACAGGGAGGCATTCAGTACTTC CASSSGQGGIQYF
NA TRBD1 TRBJ1-1 TRBV5-5 TGTGCCAGCAGCTTTTGGACAGGGGGACTCACTGAAGCTTTCTTT CASSFWTGGLTEAFF
NA TRBD1 TRBJ1-2 TRBV3-1/TRBV3-2 TGTGCCAGCAGCCACCGCGGGGGCGCAGGGGGCAGATATGGCTACACCTTC CASSHRGGAGGRYGYTF
once TRBD1 TRBJ2-7 TRBV14 TGTGCCAGCAGCCAAGAGTGGGGTCAGGGGGTCGGGTACGAGCAGTACTTC CASSQEWGQGVGYEQYF
NA TRBD1 TRBJ1-6 TRBV5-6 TGTGCCAGCAGCCCGGACAGGGGGCTGAGCAATTCACCCCTCCACTTT CASSPDRGLSNSPLHF
NA NA TRBJ1-5 TRBV11-2 TGTGCCAGCAGCTTAGGCCAGGGGAACAATCAGCCCCAGCATTTT CASSLGQGNNQPQHF
NA TRBD2 TRBJ2-2 TRBV19 TGTGCCAGTAGTATAGGGGGGGGCACCGGGGAGCTGTTTTTT CASSIGGGTGELFF
NA NA TRBJ2-7 TRBV6-2/TRBV6-3 TGTGCCAGCAGTTACGGGGCAGGGAACGAGCAGTACTTC CASSYGAGNEQYF
NA TRBD1 TRBJ1-2 TRBV7-9 TGTGCCAGCAGCCCCCCCCCTCCGGGACAGGACTATGGCTACACCTTC CASSPPPPGQDYGYTF
NA TRBD1 TRBJ1-5 TRBV27 TGTGCCAGCAGTGCCAGACAGGGCTTGATTGATCAGCCCCAGCATTTT CASSARQGLIDQPQHF
NA NA TRBJ1-1 TRBV30 TGTGCCTGGAGTGTACGTGGGGTTCGAACTGAAGCTTTCTTT CAWSVRGVRTEAFF
NA TRBD2 TRBJ2-7 TRBV28 TGTGCCAGCAGCTCCATACCGGGACTAGCGGGGTCCTCCTACGAGCAGTACTTC CASSSIPGLAGSSYEQYF
NA NA TRBJ2-7 TRBV11-2 TGTGCCAGCAGCTTAGACCGGTACGAGCAGTACTTC CASSLDRYEQYF
NA NA TRBJ1-1 TRBV5-1 TGCGCCAGCAGCTTGGTCGGGGAAAAAAGCACTGAAGCTTTCTTT CASSLVGEKSTEAFF
NA NA TRBJ1-1 TRBV9 TGTGCCAGCACCCTGGGGAGGAACACTGAAGCTTTCTTT CASTLGRNTEAFF
NA NA TRBJ2-1 TRBV10-3 TGTGCCATCAGCGAGACTAGCAATGAGCAGTTCTTC CAISETSNEQFF
NA NA TRBJ2-3 TRBV20-1 TGCAGTGCTAGTCTGACGGGGGTACGAGATACGCAGTATTTT CSASLTGVRDTQYF